A single sample is the source of the 8 T cell receptor beta chains below, sequenced in a study of regulatory and conventional T cells in RAG deficiency. The sorted conventional CD4+ T cells were CD25-low and CD127-high, with genomic DNA sequenced. This table comes from immunoSEQ multiplex PCR, and its TCRdb copy is limited to in-frame clones, with some not included. The sample shows some 35,000 clones, about 75% of them seen only once. This sample also appeared in a second study, on regulatory T cells. As reported in that work: The primer mix had 52 TRBV and 13 TRBJ primers.

Sequenced input: CD4+ effector T cells sorted from blood. These receptors all stem from a human donor in good health.

The chain combines TRBV4-1 with TRBJ2-7; D perhaps matches TRBD2 (5 bases). The CDR3 runs to 16 residues. The V gene lost 1 base and the J gene lost 3 bases, with 16 bases spanning the gap. From germline, CDR1 is MGHRA and CDR2 YSYEKL. The CDR3 DNA follows: TGCGCCAGCAGCCAAGGCCCGGCTCGACGGGACTACGAGCAGTACTTC. It codes for CASSQGPARRDYEQYF.

The J gene is TRBJ1-5, the V gene TRBV6-1, with 8 bases matching TRBD1. This CDR3 contains 14 residues. J was trimmed by 7 bases and V by 3 bases; bases with no gene match: 5. In germline, CDR1 is MNHNS, CDR2 SASEGT. CDR3 in DNA: TGTGCCAGCAGTGAGCCAGGGGGCGGGCAGCCCCAGCATTTT. Translation gives CASSEPGGGQPQHF.

The rearrangement links TRBV18 to TRBJ1-2; D remains ambiguous. The CDR3 is made up of 15 amino acids. With 0 bases removed from V and 5 bases from J, the gap between germline ends came to 13 bases. Germline values: CDR1 KGHSH, CDR2 LQKENI. The CDR3 DNA sequence: TGTGCCAGCTCACCACCCCCCCAGACAATTTATGGCTACACCTTC. This codes for CASSPPPQTIYGYTF.

The chain recombines TRBV28 with TRBJ1-1; the D is unclear. The CDR3 length is 11 residues. With 7 bases removed from V and 4 bases from J, the gap between germline ends came to 7 bases. CDR1 is MDHEN and CDR2 is SYDVKM in the germline V gene. CDR3 amino acids: CASTSITEAFF. In DNA form, the CDR3 reads TGTGCCAGCACCTCGATCACTGAAGCTTTCTTT.

V and J are TRBV7-9 and TRBJ1-3; 8 bases line up with TRBD1. The CDR3 has 18 residues. Germline V gene lookup returns CDR1 SEHNR and CDR2 FQNEAQ (reference sequence). After removal of 7 bases from V and 0 bases from J, the junction contained 14 bases not matched to a gene. CDR3 region: CASTASSDRGFSGNTIYF. The CDR3 bases are TGTGCCAGCACCGCTAGCTCCGACAGGGGCTTCTCTGGAAACACCATATATTTT.

In this sample, this clone turned up a few times. The rearrangement links TRBV7-9 to TRBJ2-7, with D perhaps matching TRBD2 (6 bases). The CDR3 runs 15 residues. V was trimmed by 7 bases and J by 1 base, leaving 17 bases between them. The germline V gene encodes CDR1 SEHNR and CDR2 FQNEAQ (reference sequence). CDR3 amino acids: CASTEVGLGSYEQYF. In DNA, the CDR3 is TGTGCCAGCACCGAGGTGGGACTTGGTTCCTACGAGCAGTACTTC.

The chain joins TRBV30 to TRBJ1-1, with D possibly TRBD1 on 5 matching bases. Trimming shortened V by 8 bases and J by 0 bases, and 16 bases separated the two germline ends. The CDR3 length is 14 residues. Germline V gene data show CDR1 as GTSNPN and CDR2 as SVGIG (reference sequence). The chain's CDR3 is CAGSRATMNTEAFF. The CDR3 DNA reads TGTGCCGGCAGCAGGGCGACAATGAACACTGAAGCTTTCTTT.

This rearrangement joins TRBV9 to TRBJ1-1; D remains ambiguous. From germline, CDR1 is SGDLS and CDR2 YYNGEE. Trimming removed 0 bases from V and 7 bases from J, with 13 bases in between. The CDR3 loop spans 14 amino acids. The CDR3 protein is CASSVVAGGSEAFF. CDR3 DNA: TGTGCCAGCAGCGTAGTGGCAGGAGGTAGTGAAGCTTTCTTT.